This TCR beta chain is drawn from a study of blood T cell repertoires in COVID-19. Study overall: The cDNA or gDNA used as material had been derived from T cells, B-cell-depleted T cells, or PBMCs.

Trimming shortened V by 3 bases and J by 4 bases, and 9 bases separated the two germline ends. The CDR3 runs 13 residues. In the authors' workflow: Reference gene primer amplification gave estimated nucleated cell counts. Method: immunoSEQ multiplex PCR; TCRdb's copy keeps in-frame clones and lacks some. That table furnishes V, J and clone size, whereas the DNA furnished D and trimming. The table lists some 120,000 clones, over 75% of them singletons. The material sequenced was peripheral blood. This receptor was taken from a man older than 75 with active or convalescent COVID-19. V is TRBV12-3 or TRBV12-4 and J is TRBJ1-1; D ambiguous. CDR3 sequence: CASSLTTFTEAFF. Here the CDR3 DNA reads TGTGCCAGCAGTTTGACAACTTTCACTGAAGCTTTCTTT.